These 10 T cell receptor beta chains were sequenced from one sample in a study of blood T cell repertoires in COVID-19. Some clones are missing from TCRdb's copy, which holds only in-frame ones; the method was immunoSEQ multiplex PCR. Of 150,000 to 200,000 clones in the sample, around nine tenths are singletons; the top ten hold 2.5% to 4%. Sample: peripheral blood. These receptors all come from a man between 65 and 85 years old with acute or convalescent COVID-19.

The CDR3: CASSLHVGAGNTIYF. For the CDR3, the DNA is TGTGCCAGCAGCTTACACGTAGGGGCGGGAAACACCATATATTTT. This chain connects TRBV7-6 to TRBJ1-3; D is perhaps TRBD1 (5 bases). Germline CDR1 is SGHVS and CDR2 is FNYEAQ. The germline V and J ends were trimmed by 2 bases and 4 bases, with 12 bases remaining between them. The CDR3 totals 15 residues.

CDR3 amino acids: CASSISPGPEAFF. The CDR3 DNA reads TGTGCCAGCAGCATTAGCCCCGGCCCAGAAGCTTTCTTT. This chain connects TRBV7-9 to TRBJ1-1; no clear D gene. The V gene lost 5 bases and the J gene lost 8 bases, with 15 bases spanning the gap. The length of the CDR3 is 13 residues. CDR1 is SEHNR, CDR2 FQNEAQ, per germline (reference sequence). Combining the CDR3 with reference TRBV7-9 and TRBJ1-1 gives the whole variable domain DTGVSQNPRHKITKRGQNVTFRCDPISEHNRLYWYRQTLGQGPEFLTYFQNEAQLEKSRLLSDRFSAERPKGSFSTLEIQRTEQGDSAMYLCASSISPGPEAFFGQGTRLTVV.

This chain uses TRBV4-1 with TRBJ1-4; D may be TRBD1 (5 bases). Between the trimmed V and J ends, which lost 1 base and 11 bases, there was a span of 20 bases. The V gene's germline CDR1 is MGHRA and CDR2 YSYEKL. The CDR3 sequence is 16 residues long. CDR3 in DNA: TGCGCCAGCAGCCAAGTGACCCAACAGGAATCTCGCAAACTGTTTTTT. Protein product: CASSQVTQQESRKLFF.

This clone showed up just a few times. V gene TRBV18 combines with J gene TRBJ1-1; a weak D match, TRBD1 (5 bases). Germline CDR1 reads KGHSH; CDR2 reads LQKENI. The CDR3 runs to 14 residues. Trimming removed 3 bases from V and 1 base from J, with 9 bases in between. Here the CDR3 reads CASSPNGGNTEAFF. The CDR3 bases are TGTGCCAGCTCACCCAACGGGGGGAACACTGAAGCTTTCTTT.

This chain joins TRBV5-6 and TRBJ1-6; D is unresolved. Per the germline V gene, CDR1 is SGHDT and CDR2 is YYEEEE. Trimming took 0 bases from V and 8 from J, leaving 6 bases between them. The CDR3 has 13 amino acids. The CDR3 DNA sequence: TGTGCCAGCAGCTTGGGGAGGGATTCACCCCTCCACTTT. This codes for CASSLGRDSPLHF.

The V gene is TRBV28, the J gene TRBJ2-7; 9 bases map to TRBD2. Germline V gene data show CDR1 as MDHEN and CDR2 as SYDVKM. This CDR3 has 14 residues. Germline trimming cut 6 bases from V and 3 bases from J; bases unmatched to any gene: 6. The CDR3 coding sequence is TGTGCCAGCAGACCGCGGGGGGGCCACTACGAGCAGTACTTC. Encoded protein: CASRPRGGHYEQYF.

V gene TRBV13 combines with J gene TRBJ2-1; TRBD1 matches 8 bases. With V trimmed by 6 bases and J by 6 bases, 7 bases remained unmatched. The CDR3 consists of 14 residues. Germline V lookup: CDR1 PRHDT, CDR2 FYEKMQ (reference sequence). The CDR3 region has the DNA TGTGCCAGCAGACCGGCCGGACAGGGCAATGAGCAGTTCTTC. Amino acid sequence: CASRPAGQGNEQFF.

The gene calls are TRBV20-1 and TRBJ2-7; 11 nucleotides match TRBD2. CDR3 length equals 18 residues. Germline loops: CDR1 DFQATT, CDR2 SNEGSKA (reference sequence). The J segment lost 0 bases and the V segment lost 3 bases, leaving 13 bases of the junction unmatched. In nucleotides, the CDR3 is TGCAGTGCTAGTAGGGACGGGGCTAGCGGGGGGAGCTCCTACGAGCAGTACTTC. It encodes CSASRDGASGGSSYEQYF.

This chain links TRBV7-3 with TRBJ2-2; TRBD1 might be the D (6 bases). CDR1 and CDR2 from the germline V gene are SGHTA and FQGTGA. The CDR3 loop spans 13 amino acids. V lost 5 bases and J 7 bases, leaving 11 bases between the germline ends. Here the CDR3 reads CASSNTGYGELFF. DNA of the CDR3: TGTGCCAGCAGCAATACAGGGTACGGGGAGCTGTTTTTT. Full variable domain (remainder filled in from reference TRBV7-3 and TRBJ2-2): GAGVSQTPSNKVTEKGKYVELRCDPISGHTALYWYRQSLGQGPEFLIYFQGTGAADDSGLPNDRFFAVRPEGSVSTLKIQRTERGDSAVYLCASSNTGYGELFFGEGSRLTVL.

The J gene is TRBJ2-7, the V gene TRBV5-4, with D tentatively TRBD2 (5 bases). Trimming removed 1 base from V and 7 bases from J, with 15 bases in between. Germline CDR1 is SGHNT and CDR2 is YYREEE (reference sequence). This CDR3 region has 14 residues. The CDR3 nucleotides read TGTGCCAGCAGCTTGTGGGTCGAGGGCGGTGAGCAGTACTTC. It codes for CASSLWVEGGEQYF.